The clone carrying this T cell receptor (beta chain) was detected a few times. Produced via immunoSEQ multiplex PCR; TCRdb's table is partial and in-frame only. The data hold about 12,000 clones, with about a third observed a single time. This entry comes from a study of graft-versus-host responses after intestinal transplantation. Across the study: All recipients were transplanted with multivisceral, liver-intestinal, or isolated intestinal grafts. Each patient got anti-thymocyte globulin induction, then tacrolimus and steroids for around three years. Study-wide results and limits: Recipient-marrow GvH clones were detected, some having first appeared in ileum or blood.

Germline V gene sequence: CDR1 SGHTA, CDR2 FQGTGA. The germline V and J ends were trimmed by 1 base and 0 bases, with 4 bases remaining between them. The CDR3 spans 14 residues. CFSE-labeled responder cells (about 200,000) were plated with about 200,000 irradiated, violet-dye-labeled stimulator cells. The responders that had proliferated, CFSE-low CD3+CD4+ and CD3+CD8+ cells, were sorted after the reaction. The receptor's source is a human patient who received an intestinal transplant. The material was alloreactive CD8+ T cells from a mixed lymphocyte reaction culture, obtained before intestinal transplant. Described subset: CFSE-low proliferating T cells sorted from approximately 6-day pre-transplant mixed lymphocyte reaction (GvH or HvG direction). The chain has TRBV7-3 and TRBJ2-1; D ambiguous. CDR3 bases: TGTGCCAGCAGCTTAATGAGCTCCTACAATGAGCAGTTCTTC. Translating gives CASSLMSSYNEQFF.